Described below is a single T cell receptor (beta chain) sequence and its context. Its specificity is not known. This sample is part of a study of cytomegalovirus exposure and HLA in healthy donors. Findings and limits, study-wide: The authors later linked a missense DCLRE1C variant to TCR beta V- and J-gene trimming. The records held CMV serostatus as the only immune exposure information. The authors listed 164 TCR beta chains as cytomegalovirus-associated.

60 Vbeta and 13 Jbeta primers were used in PCR. Only in-frame clones appear in the TCRdb table, and some are missing; sequencing was by immunoSEQ multiplex PCR. The sample holds more than 80,000 clones, 64% seen once. This TCR was sampled from a man aged 55 to 70 in good health and CMV-seronegative. Sequencing used PBMCs.

The CDR3 is CASSLASTGGTGELFF. The CDR3 DNA reads TGCGCCAGCAGCTTGGCCTCGACAGGGGGTACCGGGGAGCTGTTTTTT. V gene TRBV5-1 combines with J gene TRBJ2-2, with 9 nucleotides matching TRBD1. The CDR3 is 16 amino acids. Per germline, CDR1 SGHRS and CDR2 YFSETQ. Trimming at V came to 0 bases and at J to 5 bases, leaving 5 bases not matched to a gene.